Sequencing of this T cell receptor beta chain was carried out in a study of PD-L1 blockade in urothelial cancer. About the study: Earlier, patients had received 0 to 3 chemotherapy regimens. The study recovered a median of roughly 150,000 T cells per blood sample.

Sample time point: pretreatment peripheral blood. Metastatic or locally advanced urothelial carcinoma was present in the patients. Germline lookup yields CDR1 SGHNT and CDR2 YENEEA. This CDR3 region has 15 residues. The V end lost 3 bases, the J end lost 2 bases, and 13 bases lay between the germline ends. Some clones are missing from TCRdb's copy, which holds only in-frame ones; the method was immunoSEQ multiplex PCR. In the table there are 37,000 or so clones, approximately 84% of which are singletons. Material: PBMCs, obtained around atezolizumab (anti-PD-L1) treatment. The clonotype originates from a man aged 60 to 69 with urothelial cancer. The rearrangement links TRBV11-3 to TRBJ2-5; D might be TRBD1 (6 bases). The CDR3 sequence: CASSFSGQGQETQYF. DNA of the CDR3: TGTGCCAGCAGCTTTAGTGGGCAGGGGCAAGAGACCCAGTACTTC.